This entry concerns a single T cell receptor (beta chain). This clone was seen only a few times. Its antigen is unknown. No much larger clone exists at a distance of one base, and base qualities are not known. Taken from about 2-4 cm away from the tumor, the adjacent normal breast tissue was rinsed with PBS and kept in prechilled RNAlater. Normal breast tissue often required about 85-320 mg of tissue for sufficient DNA because of high lipid content and low cell density. The study profiled bulk TCR beta-chain repertoires in matched peripheral blood, tumor and adjacent normal breast tissue taken from around 15 patients with early-stage breast cancer. Genomic DNA was extracted with the Qiagen AllPrep DNA/RNA Mini kit. Each sample was amplified in two independent genomic DNA replicates, using about 0.47 ug for blood and around 1.5 ug for tumor or normal breast. TCRB sequencing of genomic DNA was carried out with the ImmunoSeq Intro kit according to the manufacturer's instructions. For absolute quantification, the approximately 32-cycle multiplex PCR included proprietary primers along with spike-in control sequences. Single-end 150-bp reads were used to sequence an 87-bp fragment covering the CDR3 and the flanking V and J genes. Seven samples, with two replicates for each sample, were multiplexed per lane of an Illumina MiSeq using version 3.0 chemistry. As for the authors' bioinformatics: The vendor's proprietary pipeline handled the raw data processing, merging both replicates into a single result for each sample. A clonotype was defined as productive rearrangements that share the same V-gene family, CDR3 amino acid sequence and J-gene segment. To compute clonality, the normalized Shannon entropy (Pielou evenness) of TCRB abundances was subtracted from 1. T cell density was estimated by dividing total templates by the number of input cells inferred from the DNA input amount. Total repertoire diversity and clonality were estimated with Recon using default parameters. A clonotype counted as tumor-enriched if its abundance in tumor exceeded 0.1% and was at least 32-fold higher than its abundance in normal breast. In its TCRdb copy, this immuneACCESS table keeps in-frame sequences only and misses some clones. Where compared with another copy, unresolved V genes explain less than half of these, and the others have no known cause. V, J and clone size were drawn from that table, and D and trimming were deduced from the DNA. This sample has about 8,400 clones in its table, and about 80% of those were observed once. The top ten constitute 7.5% to 9.5% of the sample.

The sample comes from a study of early stage breast cancer tumors (dated by TCRdb to 2016 to 2017). General notes on the study: Of the roughly 15 invasive breast tumors, some twelve were found to be estrogen receptor-positive, progesterone receptor-positive and HER2-negative. Of the roughly twelve ER+/PR+/HER2- tumors, eight were classified as invasive ductal carcinomas and four as invasive lobular carcinomas. The average read coverage per sample was approximately 10-fold. Across all samples, 2.5 million to 3 million templates representing 1,097,674 unique clonotypes were detected.

General conclusions and limits of the study: Analysis by tumor subtype was prevented by the small cohort size. Chain pairing and functional markers such as CD4, CD8 and FOXP3 were missed by bulk genomic DNA sequencing of unsorted cells. Enriched TCRB sequences shared across patients were found to be mostly commonly generated sequences that were unlikely to play an important role in the tumor microenvironment. Repertoires from blood and normal breast were more alike than repertoires from blood and tumor, and in about 85% of the 16 patients, comparing each tissue with blood separated tumor from normal. Tumors showed around 2.5-fold higher T cell density and higher clonality than adjacent normal breast tissue.

Sequenced material: normal breast tissue next to the tumor. The source is a person in their 60s with breast cancer.

The sequenced DNA is TGTGCCAGCAGCTTAGGCAGGGGCGGAACTGAAGCTTTCTTT. It translates as CASSLGRGGTEAFF. Recombination connected TRBV11-2 to TRBJ1-1; the D segment could be TRBD1, given 6 matching bases. Its CDR3 holds 14 amino acids, cysteine through phenylalanine. Only CDR3 DNA is held: 42 bases, read in frame from base 1. As encoded in the germline V gene, CDR1 is SGHAT while CDR2 is FQNNGV. V sheds 1 base and J sheds 5 bases, leaving 11 bases between their ends. The entire variable domain, with the stretches around the CDR3 drawn from the reference TRBV11-2 and TRBJ1-1 proteins, is EAGVAQSPRYKIIEKRQSVAFWCNPISGHATLYWYQQILGQGPKLLIQFQNNGVVDDSQLPKDRFSAERLKGVDSTLKIQPAKLEDSAVYLCASSLGRGGTEAFFGQGTRLTVV.